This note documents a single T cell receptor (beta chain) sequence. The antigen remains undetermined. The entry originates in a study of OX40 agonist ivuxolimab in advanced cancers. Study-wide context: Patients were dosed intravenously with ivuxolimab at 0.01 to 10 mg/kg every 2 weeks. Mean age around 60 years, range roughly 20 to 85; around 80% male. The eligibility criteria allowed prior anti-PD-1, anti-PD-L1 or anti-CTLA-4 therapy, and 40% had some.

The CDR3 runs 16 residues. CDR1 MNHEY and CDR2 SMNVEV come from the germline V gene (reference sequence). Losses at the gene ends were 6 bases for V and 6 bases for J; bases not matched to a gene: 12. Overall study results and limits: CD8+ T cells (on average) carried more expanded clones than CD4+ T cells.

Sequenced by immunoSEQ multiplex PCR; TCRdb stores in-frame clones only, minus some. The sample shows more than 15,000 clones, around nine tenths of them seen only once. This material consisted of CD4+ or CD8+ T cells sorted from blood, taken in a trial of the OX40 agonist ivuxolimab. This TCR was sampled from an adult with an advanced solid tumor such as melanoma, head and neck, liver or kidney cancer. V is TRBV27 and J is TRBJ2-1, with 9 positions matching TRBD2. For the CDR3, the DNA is TGTGCCAGCAGGGCTACCGGGACTAGCCGGAGCAATGAGCAGTTCTTC. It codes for CASRATGTSRSNEQFF.